Below are 4 T cell receptor beta chains sequenced from a single sample in a study of cytomegalovirus exposure and HLA in healthy donors. The PCR used 60 Vbeta and 13 Jbeta primers. Clones were read by immunoSEQ multiplex PCR, and TCRdb kept only the in-frame ones, dropping some. This table has approximately 190,000 clones, over 75% appearing once. The sequenced sample was PBMCs. These receptors all come from a man in his fifties or sixties in good health and CMV-seronegative.

The chain has TRBV4-3 and TRBJ1-2; 8 bases are a match to TRBD1. Trimming at V came to 0 bases and at J to 8 bases, leaving 8 bases not matched to a gene. From germline, CDR1 is LGHNA and CDR2 YSLEER. The CDR3 runs 15 residues. CDR3: CASSQEDRAHGGYTF. The CDR3 coding sequence is TGCGCCAGCAGCCAAGAGGACAGGGCCCACGGGGGCTACACCTTC.

CDR3 bases: TGTGCCAGCAGCTTTGACAGAAACTATGGCTACACCTTC. Protein product: CASSFDRNYGYTF. V is TRBV5-5 and J is TRBJ1-2, with D maybe TRBD1 (5 bases). Between the trimmed V and J ends, which lost 2 bases and 2 bases, there was a span of 7 bases. The CDR3 spans 13 residues. Germline V gives CDR1 SGHKS, CDR2 YYEKEE (reference sequence).

V gene TRBV4-3 combines with J gene TRBJ1-1, with unresolved D. Deletions cut 0 bases from V and 8 bases from J, with 16 bases between. CDR3 length: 15 residues. Germline V lookup: CDR1 LGHNA, CDR2 YSLEER. CDR3 amino acids: CASSQDRGRGQEAFF. DNA of the CDR3: TGCGCCAGCAGCCAAGATCGGGGTAGAGGGCAGGAAGCTTTCTTT.

As to this clone: Other DNA sequences in the sample encode the same CDR3. The rearrangement links TRBV9 to TRBJ1-2; D may be TRBD1 (5 bases). The CDR3 totals 13 residues. Trimming pared 0 bases from V and 5 bases from J, leaving 8 bases between. Per the germline V gene, CDR1 is SGDLS and CDR2 is YYNGEE. CDR3 amino acids: CASSVGGGYGYTF. The CDR3 DNA is TGTGCCAGCAGCGTAGGGGGGGGTTATGGCTACACCTTC.